This T cell receptor beta chain stems from a study of cytomegalovirus exposure and HLA in healthy donors. In the PCR, 60 Vbeta and 13 Jbeta primers were used. The table came from immunoSEQ multiplex PCR; TCRdb's copy has only in-frame clones and leaves some out. The table lists tens of thousands of clones, under 85% of them singletons. Findings and caveats of the study: In a later analysis, common viral pathogens appeared linked to several of the most significant clusters. When analyzed later, the rates of TCR association showed variation by HLA locus, with DRB1 the most and HLA-C the fewest. Most TCR sequences showed up rarely, but some public TCRs showed up in many donors.

Remarks on this clone: Its antigen is unidentified.

This TCR was recovered from a man aged 45-65 years in good health and CMV-seronegative. Sequencing was done on a sample of PBMCs.

In nucleotides, the CDR3 is TGTGCCAGTAGTGTTTCTGACGGAGGCGAAGCTTTCTTT. Translating gives CASSVSDGGEAFF. V and J are TRBV19 and TRBJ1-1, with unresolved D. This CDR3 comprises 13 residues. Germline V lookup: CDR1 LNHDA, CDR2 SQIVND (reference sequence). V shed 5 bases and J shed 8 bases, with 15 bases lying between them.